This is a list of T cell receptor beta chains from one sample in a study of blood T cell repertoires in COVID-19. Some clones are missing from TCRdb's copy, which holds only in-frame ones; the method was immunoSEQ multiplex PCR. The sample comprises over 80,000 clones, 87% of which are singletons, and around 20% rests with the top ten. Specimen: peripheral blood. These receptors were obtained from a human donor in a cohort sampled during active COVID-19. Each CDR3 is given with its conserved first and last residue. D genes are given only for firm matches. Clone sizes are given selectively: once, few, many, or a class where the clone is expanded.

V gene	CDR3 length	J gene	clone size	D gene	CDR3 DNA	CDR3 protein
TRBV15	14	TRBJ1-5	-	-	TGTGCCACCAGCAGTGGGAGGGAGAATCAGCCCCAGCATTTT	CATSSGRENQPQHF
TRBV7-2	16	TRBJ2-3	once	TRBD1	TGTGCCAGCAGCATCCCTTGGGACAGGGCCACAGATACGCAGTATTTT	CASSIPWDRATDTQYF
TRBV2	17	TRBJ2-3	-	TRBD2	TGTGCCAGCAGTGGAGTTGCTAGCGGGATTGGCACAGATACGCAGTATTTT	CASSGVASGIGTDTQYF
TRBV6-5	14	TRBJ2-3	-	-	TGTGCCAGCAGTTACTTCGGGAGCACAGATACGCAGTATTTT	CASSYFGSTDTQYF
TRBV29-1	16	TRBJ2-3	few	TRBD2	TGCAGCACCCCGGGACTAGCGGGAGGGGGGACAGATACGCAGTATTTT	CSTPGLAGGGTDTQYF
TRBV5-1	14	TRBJ1-6	-	-	TGCGCCAGCAGCATTACAGGGTCGCATTCACCCCTCCACTTT	CASSITGSHSPLHF
TRBV19	19	TRBJ2-1	-	TRBD2	TGTGCCAGTAGTGGTTTTGGTCTAGCGGGAGGGTTGTCCTACAATGAGCAGTTCTTC	CASSGFGLAGGLSYNEQFF
TRBV12-3/TRBV12-4	13	TRBJ1-2	-	-	TGTGCCAGCAGTTTTTCCAGGAACTATGGCTACACCTTC	CASSFSRNYGYTF
TRBV2	16	TRBJ2-3	-	-	TGTGCCAGCAGTCCTGTAGACTGGCCTAGCACAGATACGCAGTATTTT	CASSPVDWPSTDTQYF
TRBV10-1	20	TRBJ2-5	-	TRBD2	TGCGCCACCAACAGGGGTCTAGCGGGAGAGGACGGCTGGAAAGAAGAGACCCAGTACTTC	CATNRGLAGEDGWKEETQYF
TRBV14	14	TRBJ2-1	-	-	TGTGCCAGCAGCTCTGGGACTGACTGGTATGAGCAGTTCTTC	CASSSGTDWYEQFF
TRBV6-4	13	TRBJ1-5	-	-	TGTGCCAGCAGCCCAGACCTGAGGCAGCCCCAGCATTTT	CASSPDLRQPQHF
TRBV6-5	13	TRBJ2-7	-	-	TGTGCCACATATAAGTCGGGGGGCGGCGAGCAGTACTTC	CATYKSGGGEQYF
TRBV10-3	14	TRBJ2-3	once	TRBD2	TGTGCCATCAGCCTAGCGGTGGGGCTAGATACGCAGTATTTT	CAISLAVGLDTQYF
TRBV18	19	TRBJ2-6	-	-	TGTGCCAGCTCACCGCTTCAAAGGAGGGTAGAAACTGGGGCCAACGTCCTGACTTTC	CASSPLQRRVETGANVLTF
TRBV15	15	TRBJ2-5	-	TRBD1	TGTGCCACCAGCCTGGACAGGGGACCTCAAGAGACCCAGTACTTC	CATSLDRGPQETQYF
TRBV6-2/TRBV6-3	15	TRBJ2-1	-	-	TGTGCCAGCAGTCGTGACTATCCGGGCCTTGGTGAGCAGTTCTTC	CASSRDYPGLGEQFF
TRBV5-1	15	TRBJ2-3	-	-	TGCGCCAGCAGCTTGGCCGAGGGGGGGACAGATACGCAGTATTTT	CASSLAEGGTDTQYF
TRBV28	17	TRBJ2-2	-	TRBD2	TGTGCCAGCAGTTTATCGCCGGGAGGGAGGAGAACCGGGGAGCTGTTTTTT	CASSLSPGGRRTGELFF
TRBV5-1	15	TRBJ2-3	-	TRBD1	TGCGCCAGCAGCTCGAGGGGACAGCCCACAGATACGCAGTATTTT	CASSSRGQPTDTQYF
TRBV6-2/TRBV6-3	14	TRBJ1-2	-	-	TGTGCCAGCAGCAAAGAAACAGGGACCTATGGCTACACCTTC	CASSKETGTYGYTF
TRBV5-5	14	TRBJ2-3	few	-	TGTGCCAGCAGCCCATGGACTAGCACAGATACGCAGTATTTT	CASSPWTSTDTQYF
TRBV7-2	14	TRBJ2-3	once	-	TGTGCCAGCACCGAACACGGGAGCACAGATACGCAGTATTTT	CASTEHGSTDTQYF
TRBV2	15	TRBJ1-1	-	TRBD1	TGTGCCAGCAGTGATGACAGGGGGTCGAACACTGAAGCTTTCTTT	CASSDDRGSNTEAFF
TRBV10-3	13	TRBJ1-5	-	-	TGTGCCATCAGTGAGTCCAGTTATCAGCCCCAGCATTTT	CAISESSYQPQHF
TRBV9	16	TRBJ2-4	-	TRBD1	TGTGCCAGCAGCGTAGAGACAGGGGGCGTAAAAAACATTCAGTACTTC	CASSVETGGVKNIQYF
TRBV10-3	14	TRBJ1-5	-	TRBD1	TGTGCCATCAGTGAGGACAGGGGAAGTCAGCCCCAGCATTTT	CAISEDRGSQPQHF
TRBV9	15	TRBJ2-5	-	TRBD2	TGTGCCAGCAGCGTAGCGGGAGGGCCCGGAGAGACCCAGTACTTC	CASSVAGGPGETQYF
TRBV2	16	TRBJ1-4	-	-	TGTGCCAGCAGTGGGGGAGGGCCAGGACTAAATGAAAAACTGTTTTTT	CASSGGGPGLNEKLFF
TRBV9	14	TRBJ1-2	-	-	TGTGCCAGCAGCCCTCCAACACAGGGATTCGGCTACACCTTC	CASSPPTQGFGYTF
TRBV6-2/TRBV6-3	14	TRBJ2-7	-	TRBD1	TGTGCCAGCAGCTGGGGACAGGGGGGCTACGAGCAGTACTTC	CASSWGQGGYEQYF
TRBV10-1	15	TRBJ2-5	-	-	TGCGCCAGCAGTTATCCCGGGCTAGCGAAAGAGACCCAGTACTTC	CASSYPGLAKETQYF
TRBV2	14	TRBJ1-5	few	-	TGTGCCAGCAGCGCTACACAGGGCAATCAGCCCCAGCATTTT	CASSATQGNQPQHF
TRBV6-2/TRBV6-3	16	TRBJ2-7	-	TRBD2	TGTGCCAGCAGTTACTCGATTGGACTAGGGAGCTACGAGCAGTACTTC	CASSYSIGLGSYEQYF
TRBV5-1	15	TRBJ2-3	-	-	TGCGCCAGCAGCCCACGGACTGACCGCACAGATACGCAGTATTTT	CASSPRTDRTDTQYF